Following are 15 T cell receptor beta chains from one sample sequenced in a study of post-analysis software for immune sequencing data. Antigen specificity for these receptors is unknown. Prepared libraries of TCR beta cDNA carried unique molecular identifiers. TCRdb independently ran MiXCR on the PCR reads; one entry per CDR3 protein. This table holds more than 450,000 distinct CDR3 sequences, around 40% found once. Study-level results: There were several TRBV segments more frequent in patients than controls, and TRBV5-6, TRBV5-1 and TRBV20-1 were among them.

The specimen sequenced was blood. The receptors shown here come from a girl aged 10-17 years with multiple sclerosis.

The chain employs TRBV7-2 and TRBJ2-1; TRBD1 is a possible D gene (5 bases). V lost 6 bases to trimming and J lost 8 bases, with 17 bases between them. This CDR3 contains 14 residues. CDR1 is SGHTA and CDR2 is FQGNSA in the germline V gene. The DNA for the CDR3 is TGTGCCAGCAGTTCTGTTGCGCAGGGTGATGAGCAGTTCTTC. Its protein is CASSSVAQGDEQFF.

This clonotype was detected once. A junction boundary mismatches the germline segment, possibly from a read error. The genes are TRBV5-1 and TRBJ2-5; 7 bases agree with TRBD1. The CDR3 is 18 amino acids. Per the germline V gene, CDR1 is SGHRS and CDR2 is YFSETQ. The CDR3 sequence is CACSLSFGTDQYQETQYF. The CDR3 bases are TGCGCCTGCAGCTTGTCTTTCGGGACAGACCAGTACCAAGAGACCCAGTACTTC. Combining the CDR3 with reference TRBV5-1 and TRBJ2-5 gives the whole variable domain KAGVTQTPRYLIKTRGQQVTLSCSPISGHRSVSWYQQTPGQGLQFLFEYFSETQRNKGNFPGRFSGRQFSNSRSEMNVSTLELGDSALYLCACSLSFGTDQYQETQYFGPGTRLLVL.

The chain carries TRBV5-5 and TRBJ2-7, with TRBD1 matching 7 bases. The V gene end was trimmed by 0 bases and the J gene end by 4 bases; junction bases not matched to a gene: 4. The V gene's germline CDR1 is SGHKS and CDR2 YYEKEE (reference sequence). This CDR3 has 14 residues. The CDR3: CASSLARGQYEQYF. In nucleotides, the CDR3 is TGTGCCAGCAGCTTGGCCAGGGGACAGTACGAGCAGTACTTC.

This sequence joins TRBV12-3 or TRBV12-4 and TRBJ2-7; 7 nucleotides align to TRBD1. The J segment lost 3 bases and the V segment lost 6 bases, leaving 8 bases of the junction unmatched. This CDR3 region has 14 residues. This CDR3 is CASSHRNRGYEQYF. The CDR3 nucleotides read TGTGCCAGCAGCCACCGGAACAGGGGCTACGAGCAGTACTTC.

V is TRBV4-2 and J is TRBJ2-4; 8 nucleotides agree with TRBD2. With the DNA end fitting TRBJ2-7 better, the J assignment may be wrong. The germline V gene encodes CDR1 LGHNA and CDR2 YNFKEQ. The CDR3 extends over 15 amino acids. CDR3 sequence reads: CASSQESGGLYEQYF. Written as DNA, the CDR3 is TGTGCCAGCAGCCAAGAAAGCGGGGGCCTCTACGAGCAGTACTTC.

This rearrangement joins TRBV24-1 to TRBJ2-1; D not resolved. V gave up 6 bases and J gave up 5 bases, with 7 bases separating them. CDR1 is KGHDR, CDR2 SFDVKD, per germline. The CDR3 runs to 12 residues. CDR3 region: CATSLTDNEQFF. CDR3 sequence (DNA): TGTGCCACCAGTTTAACCGACAATGAGCAGTTCTTC.

The chain links TRBV29-1 to TRBJ2-7; no definite D call. Germline CDR1 SQVTM, CDR2 ANQGSEA. The ends were cut back, 3 bases at V and 5 bases at J, with 14 bases in the middle. The CDR3 is 13 residues long. The CDR3 nucleotides are TGCAGCGTTGACCAGGCTCCGCTACACGAGCAGTACTTC. It yields the protein CSVDQAPLHEQYF.

The chain's CDR3 is CASIVRHPDTEAFF. DNA of the CDR3: TGTGCCAGCATAGTGAGACACCCGGACACTGAAGCTTTCTTT. The chain combines TRBV12-3 or TRBV12-4 with TRBJ1-1; no clear D. The CDR3 has 14 amino acids. Trimming stripped 7 bases from V and 3 bases from J, with 15 bases between.

The rearrangement joins TRBV2 to TRBJ2-3, with TRBD2 matching 12 bases. V lost 3 bases to trimming and J lost 4 bases; unmatched junction nucleotides: 2. Germline V CDR1 and CDR2: SNHLY, FYNNEI. The CDR3 covers 15 residues. CDR3 region: CASSEGLAGSDTQYF. The CDR3 nucleotides read TGTGCCAGCAGTGAGGGACTAGCGGGTTCAGATACGCAGTATTTT.

This chain uses TRBV7-9 with TRBJ2-5; TRBD1 agrees at 12 bases. Trimming removed 5 bases from V and 8 bases from J; junction bases left unmatched: 6. CDR1 and CDR2 (germline): SEHNR, FQNEAQ (reference sequence). The CDR3 is 14 amino acids. The CDR3 loop reads CASSPGTGGNTQYF. In nucleotides, the CDR3 is TGTGCCAGCAGCCCTGGGACAGGGGGCAACACCCAGTACTTC. The whole variable domain, filled in from reference TRBV7-9 and TRBJ2-5, reads DTGVSQNPRHKITKRGQNVTFRCDPISEHNRLYWYRQTLGQGPEFLTYFQNEAQLEKSRLLSDRFSAERPKGSFSTLEIQRTEQGDSAMYLCASSPGTGGNTQYFGPGTRLLVL.

This chain links TRBV3-1 with TRBJ2-1; TRBD2 matches at 9 bases. Germline trimming cut 3 bases from V and 6 bases from J; bases unmatched to any gene: 3. The CDR3 is 14 amino acids. Germline V gives CDR1 LGHDT, CDR2 YNNKEL (reference sequence). The CDR3 sequence: CASSQGGGVNEQFF. The DNA for the CDR3 is TGTGCCAGCAGCCAGGGCGGGGGGGTCAATGAGCAGTTCTTC.

The V call is TRBV9, the J call TRBJ2-7; D is possibly TRBD2 (6 bases). Trimming stripped 2 bases from V and 7 bases from J, with 16 bases between. Germline CDR1 SGDLS, CDR2 YYNGEE. CDR3 length: 14 amino acids. The CDR3 here is CASSVGGGLSEQYF. In DNA, the CDR3 is TGTGCCAGCAGCGTCGGAGGAGGGCTATCGGAGCAGTACTTC.

The chain carries TRBV7-9 and TRBJ1-2, with 9 bases identical to TRBD1. The CDR3 extends over 17 amino acids. J gave up 4 bases and V 0 bases, and 9 bases lay outside the gene matches. Germline CDR1 is SEHNR and CDR2 is FQNEAQ (reference sequence). The CDR3 protein is CASSLALDRGTIYGYTF. CDR3 nucleotide sequence: TGTGCCAGCAGCTTAGCGCTGGACAGGGGTACTATCTATGGCTACACCTTC.

The chain carries TRBV4-1 and TRBJ2-3, with a weak D call TRBD1 (6 bases). CDR1 is MGHRA, CDR2 YSYEKL, per germline. The CDR3 is 18 amino acids. Trimming pared 3 bases from V and 0 bases from J, leaving 19 bases between. This CDR3 is CASSHWSGTPSSTDTQYF. Here the CDR3 DNA reads TGCGCCAGCAGCCATTGGTCCGGGACACCCTCGAGCACAGATACGCAGTATTTT.

The chain has TRBV2 and TRBJ2-5, with TRBD1 matching 8 bases. Germline V gene sequence: CDR1 SNHLY, CDR2 FYNNEI. J gave up 0 bases and V 6 bases, and 3 bases lay outside the gene matches. This CDR3 is 14 amino acids long. The CDR3 is CASRHRGYQETQYF. The CDR3 nucleotides are TGTGCCAGCAGACACAGGGGGTACCAAGAGACCCAGTACTTC.